Sequencing of this T cell receptor (beta chain) was carried out in a study of PD-1 blockade in classical Hodgkin lymphoma (dated by TCRdb to the early 2020s). Some background on the complete study: Nivolumab dosing was 3 mg/kg intravenously every 2 weeks, continuing until either disease progression or unacceptable toxicity. A peripheral blood immune signature of response to PD-1 blockade in classical Hodgkin lymphoma was defined using TCR beta sequencing and CyTOF.

The research as a whole found: The study was restricted to a single clinical trial cohort, and the causes of repertoire differences, possibly disease activity or prior therapy, were left undefined. Baseline TCR diversity was reported to be lower in newly diagnosed patients than in healthy donors and to be lower still in relapsed/refractory patients. Diversity was lower in patients who began nivolumab less than 1 year after ASCT, so these patients were left out of later analyses to avoid confounding by immune reconstitution. Among trial patients, those achieving complete response had baseline diversity similar to that of newly diagnosed patients, while diversity was significantly lower in partial responders and progressors. By C4D1, a significant rise was seen in CD4+ TCR diversity but not in CD8+ TCR diversity (p=0.0027 vs p=0.16), and the rise was most apparent among complete responders (p=0.02).

The Qiagen DNeasy kit was used to extract genomic DNA from unsorted PBMCs and from the negatively selected CD4+ and CD8+ fractions. TCR beta CDR3 regions were subjected to amplification by immunoSEQ multiplex PCR with primers that anneal to V and J segments. A synthetic immune receptor repertoire was used to minimize amplification bias, and any remaining bias was removed computationally after sequencing. In the paper's pipeline: Repertoire diversity was quantified as the Shannon entropy index using custom Python scripts. Unsorted, CD4+ and CD8+ repertoires were analyzed separately, except in combined analyses where CD4+ and CD8+ sequences were merged in silico. Clonal expansion was defined as at least a 2-fold frequency increase after treatment relative to C1D1, with a pseudocount of 0.5 for undetected baseline clones. Clones with 0 or 1 copy at C1D1 were classified as singleton clones, and clones with 2 or more copies were classified as non-singleton clones. Clones expanded in unsorted samples were annotated as CD4+, CD8+ or unknown by matching protein sequences in sorted samples from the same patient. Wilcoxon tests on paired samples were used to test changes in diversity from C1D1 to C4D1. As stored in TCRdb, this immuneACCESS dataset retains in-frame rearrangements with V and J assigned. A fraction of the clones does not appear; measured against another copy, unresolved V genes explain less than half of the discrepancy, and the remainder lacks a known reason. Clone size and V and J calls were adopted from that table, with D and trimming inferred from the DNA. The sample table lists some 150,000 clones, around four fifths of them with a count of one. The top ten hold 7% to 9.5% of the sample.

In light of the paper, this sample's time point label describes: cycle 2 day 1 (C2D1) of nivolumab. Every trial patient had relapsed following autologous stem cell transplantation, and prior brentuximab vedotin exposure was what differed among cohorts A, B and C. A total of around 60 patients with relapsed/refractory classical Hodgkin lymphoma made up the trial cohort, and each patient's best overall response was complete response, partial response or progressive disease. In the multi-cohort phase II CheckMate 205 trial, trial patients received single-agent nivolumab. Best overall response was determined by an independent review committee according to the 2007 International Working Group response criteria. Trial PBMCs were obtained immediately prior to nivolumab initiation (C1D1) and on therapy at cycle 2 day 1 and cycle 4 day 1. Peripheral blood was collected in 8 mL Vacutainer Cell Preparation Tubes, from which PBMCs were isolated by centrifugation and then cryopreserved.

As for this clone: Its antigen is unknown. No much larger clonotype is one base removed from it; base qualities were not supplied.

The specimen comprised peripheral blood mononuclear cells (PBMCs), sampled before the second cycle of nivolumab. The sequence was obtained from a human donor with classical Hodgkin lymphoma.

The DNA sequence is given as TGTGCCAGTAGTTCCGGGACTGTACCGTATTCACCCCTCCACTTT. The encoded protein is CASSSGTVPYSPLHF. Recombination connected TRBV19 to TRBJ1-6, and perhaps TRBD1 as D gene, on 5 matching bases. Sequences LNHDA (CDR1) and SQIVND (CDR2) are obtained from the germline V gene (reference sequence). V was cut back by 5 bases and J by 8 bases, leaving a gap of 16 bases between them. The CDR3 starts with the cysteine, ends with the phenylalanine, and has 15 residues. CDR3 DNA is the only sequence kept; it has 45 bases, read in frame from the first base.